One and the same sample provided the 21 T cell receptor beta chains below, sequenced in a study of control samples from healthy donors and cancer patients. TCRdb keeps only in-frame clones here, not all; method: immunoSEQ multiplex PCR. The table records tens of thousands of clones, around nine tenths of them present only once. The sample consisted of PBMCs. These receptors were taken from a man aged 35 to 55 with colorectal cancer.

The V and J genes are TRBV5-6 and TRBJ1-1; the D gene is possibly TRBD1 (6 bases). Per the germline V gene, CDR1 is SGHDT and CDR2 is YYEEEE. V was shortened by 4 bases and J by 4 bases, with 23 bases between the two germline ends. CDR3 length: 17 amino acids. The CDR3 region has the DNA TGTGCCAGCAGCGGCTACAGGGAATTAATGAGTAGCACTGAAGCTTTCTTT. Translated: CASSGYRELMSSTEAFF.

The rearrangement joins TRBV6-5 to TRBJ1-1; D is unclear. This CDR3 comprises 12 residues. Looked up from germline, CDR1 is MNHEY and CDR2 is SVGAGI. Trimming shortened V by 6 bases and J by 2 bases, and 7 bases separated the two germline ends. DNA for the CDR3: TGTGCCAGCAGCGCGAGAAACACTGAAGCTTTCTTT. Its protein is CASSARNTEAFF.

The V and J genes are TRBV9 and TRBJ1-2; maybe TRBD1 (5 bases). CDR3 length: 15 amino acids. Germline-derived CDR1 and CDR2 are SGDLS and YYNGEE. V dropped 0 bases and J dropped 1 base, with 10 bases sitting between them. The CDR3 here is CASSVGGNSNYGYTF. The CDR3 bases are TGTGCCAGCAGCGTAGGGGGGAACAGTAACTATGGCTACACCTTC. Full variable domain (rest looked up from reference TRBV9 and TRBJ1-2): DSGVTQTPKHLITATGQRVTLRCSPRSGDLSVYWYQQSLDQGLQFLIQYYNGEERAKGNILERFSAQQFPDLHSELNLSSLELGDSALYFCASSVGGNSNYGYTFGSGTRLTVV.

CDR3 coding DNA: TGTGCCAGCAGCCCGGGGGGGACTAGCCAACTAGGAGGCAATGAGCAGTTCTTC. As protein: CASSPGGTSQLGGNEQFF. This chain joins TRBV6-4 and TRBJ2-1, with 9 bases lining up with TRBD2. In germline, CDR1 is MRHNA, CDR2 SNTAGT. The CDR3 is 18 amino acids. The V and J ends lost 6 bases and 6 bases, in that order; junction bases with no gene match: 18.

V and J are TRBV3-1 (or the pseudogene TRBV3-2) and TRBJ2-1, with TRBD2 identical over 7 bases. The CDR3 contains 12 residues. Germline CDR1 is LGHDT and CDR2 is YNNKEL (reference sequence). Trimming cost V 4 bases and J 7 bases; bases outside gene matches: 1. The CDR3 DNA follows: TGTGCCAGCAGCCGGCGGGGGAATGAGCAGTTCTTC. This encodes CASSRRGNEQFF.

V gene TRBV29-1 combines with J gene TRBJ1-1; 7 bases agree with TRBD1. The V gene end was trimmed by 6 bases and the J gene end by 4 bases; junction bases not matched to a gene: 11. The germline V gene has CDR1 SQVTM and CDR2 ANQGSEA. The CDR3 runs to 14 residues. CDR3 DNA: TGCAGCGTGGATAGAGGGGGCTGGGGCACTGAAGCTTTCTTT. This gives the protein CSVDRGGWGTEAFF.

On this clone: Other DNA sequences in this specimen translate into the identical CDR3. V gene TRBV3-1 (or the pseudogene TRBV3-2) combines with J gene TRBJ1-5; no definite D call. CDR3 length: 12 amino acids. Germline V gene lookup returns CDR1 LGHDT and CDR2 YNNKEL (reference sequence). Trimming removed 8 bases at V and 6 bases at J, with 11 bases between. The CDR3 region has the DNA TGTGCCAGCTCACTTACTGGTCAGCCCCAGCATTTT. Its translation is CASSLTGQPQHF.

The rearrangement links TRBV3-1 (or the pseudogene TRBV3-2) to TRBJ1-1; TRBD1 is a possible D gene (5 bases). The CDR3 spans 12 residues. CDR1 and CDR2 (germline): LGHDT, YNNKEL (reference sequence). V lost 11 bases to trimming and J lost 0 bases, with 10 bases between them. CDR3 in DNA: TGTGCCGTACGAGGGGTGAACACTGAAGCTTTCTTT. This translates into CAVRGVNTEAFF.

The chain recombines TRBV27 with TRBJ2-7; possibly TRBD1 for D (6 bases). V was trimmed by 2 bases and J by 4 bases, leaving 12 bases between them. This CDR3 is 14 amino acids long. Germline V CDR1 and CDR2: MNHEY, SMNVEV (reference sequence). CDR3 bases: TGTGCCAGCAGTTTAATTGGACAGTCTTACGAGCAGTACTTC. It codes for CASSLIGQSYEQYF.

The rearrangement links TRBV27 to TRBJ2-2; 11 nucleotides agree with TRBD1. With V trimmed by 2 bases and J by 5 bases, 16 bases remained unmatched. CDR3 size: 20 residues. CDR1 is MNHEY and CDR2 is SMNVEV in the germline V gene (reference sequence). CDR3 sequence reads: CASSLVLPALRDRGTGELFF. CDR3 sequence (DNA): TGTGCCAGCAGTTTAGTATTACCCGCACTACGGGACAGGGGGACCGGGGAGCTGTTTTTT.

This chain links TRBV19 with TRBJ1-3; no definite D call. This CDR3 is 14 amino acids long. Trimming removed 3 bases from V and 4 bases from J, with 10 bases in between. Germline CDR1 and CDR2: LNHDA and SQIVND (reference sequence). CDR3 DNA: TGTGCCAGTAGTATCCCCAACTTAGGAAACACCATATATTTT. Translation gives CASSIPNLGNTIYF.

The genes are TRBV5-1 and TRBJ1-6; D unclear. The germline gives CDR1 SGHRS, CDR2 YFSETQ. Trimming removed 0 bases from V and 0 bases from J, with 7 bases in between. The length of the CDR3 is 16 residues. The CDR3 reads CASSLAGSSYNSPLHF. DNA for the CDR3: TGCGCCAGCAGCTTGGCCGGGAGCTCCTATAATTCACCCCTCCACTTT. Filled out from reference TRBV5-1 and TRBJ1-6, the complete variable domain reads KAGVTQTPRYLIKTRGQQVTLSCSPISGHRSVSWYQQTPGQGLQFLFEYFSETQRNKGNFPGRFSGRQFSNSRSEMNVSTLELGDSALYLCASSLAGSSYNSPLHFGNGTRLTVT.

This clone was found once. The V and J genes are TRBV28 and TRBJ1-4; D unresolved. The CDR3 spans 14 residues. Germline CDR1 reads MDHEN; CDR2 reads SYDVKM. Trimming pared 10 bases from V and 2 bases from J, leaving 14 bases between. The CDR3 DNA is TGTGCCACCCTGGGTGCAGCTACTAATGAAAAACTGTTTTTT. Its protein is CATLGAATNEKLFF. The full variable domain, completed using reference TRBV28 and TRBJ1-4, is DVKVTQSSRYLVKRTGEKVFLECVQDMDHENMFWYRQDPGLGLRLIYFSYDVKMKEKGDIPEGYSVSREKKERFSLILESASTNQTSMYLCATLGAATNEKLFFGSGTQLSVL.

Only one count was recorded for this clone. V gene TRBV5-6 combines with J gene TRBJ1-6; tentative D call: TRBD1 (5 bases). The CDR3 consists of 14 residues. V lost 4 bases and J lost 5, with 10 bases in between. Germline loops: CDR1 SGHDT, CDR2 YYEEEE. The CDR3 loop reads CASSPLGDNSPLHF. CDR3 nucleotides: TGTGCCAGCAGCCCCCTGGGGGATAATTCACCCCTCCACTTT.

V gene TRBV9 combines with J gene TRBJ2-5, with D hard to call. Per the germline V gene, CDR1 is SGDLS and CDR2 is YYNGEE. CDR3 length: 13 residues. V lost 0 bases and J lost 3, with 6 bases in between. The CDR3 DNA follows: TGTGCCAGCAGCGTAGCTGCTGAAGAGACCCAGTACTTC. Protein: CASSVAAEETQYF. The complete variable domain, with remaining parts taken from reference TRBV9 and TRBJ2-5, reads DSGVTQTPKHLITATGQRVTLRCSPRSGDLSVYWYQQSLDQGLQFLIQYYNGEERAKGNILERFSAQQFPDLHSELNLSSLELGDSALYFCASSVAAEETQYFGPGTRLLVL.

The gene calls are TRBV10-3 and TRBJ1-2, with D possibly TRBD1 on 5 matching bases. V was trimmed by 11 bases and J by 0 bases, leaving 7 bases between them. Germline V gene data show CDR1 as ENHRY and CDR2 as SYGVKD. This CDR3 has 11 amino acids. CDR3 sequence reads: CAAQANYGYTF. The CDR3 bases are TGTGCCGCACAGGCTAACTATGGCTACACCTTC.

The V and J genes are TRBV7-2 and TRBJ1-1; D perhaps matches TRBD1 (6 bases). The CDR3 loop spans 14 amino acids. Germline V gene data show CDR1 as SGHTA and CDR2 as FQGNSA. V was trimmed by 5 bases and J by 4 bases, leaving 14 bases between them. DNA of the CDR3: TGTGCCAGCAGCACCAGGGGCTGGGGCACTGAAGCTTTCTTT. Translation: CASSTRGWGTEAFF.

The chain links TRBV24-1 to TRBJ2-7, with D possibly being TRBD2 (7 bases). Deletions cut 7 bases from V and 5 bases from J, with 11 bases between. The V gene's germline CDR1 is KGHDR and CDR2 SFDVKD. The CDR3 spans 12 residues. Here the CDR3 DNA reads TGTGCCACCAGCCAAGGGGGGGACGAGCAGTACTTC. Protein: CATSQGGDEQYF.

The chain links TRBV5-1 to TRBJ2-7, with unresolved D. The CDR3 is 12 amino acids. Looked up from germline, CDR1 is SGHRS and CDR2 is YFSETQ. V gave up 4 bases and J gave up 0 bases, with 5 bases separating them. The CDR3, as DNA: TGCGCCAGCAGCACCGACTCCTACGAGCAGTACTTC. This sequence encodes CASSTDSYEQYF. Using reference TRBV5-1 and TRBJ2-7 for the parts outside the CDR3, the full variable domain is KAGVTQTPRYLIKTRGQQVTLSCSPISGHRSVSWYQQTPGQGLQFLFEYFSETQRNKGNFPGRFSGRQFSNSRSEMNVSTLELGDSALYLCASSTDSYEQYFGPGTRLTVT.

The chain has TRBV29-1 and TRBJ2-3, with 11 nucleotides matching TRBD2. CDR3 size: 15 residues. V was pared by 6 bases and J by 0 bases, with 5 bases of the junction left unmatched. Germline-derived CDR1 and CDR2 are SQVTM and ANQGSEA. The CDR3 DNA sequence: TGCAGCGTCGGGACTAGCGGCGCTAGCACAGATACGCAGTATTTT. The encoded protein is CSVGTSGASTDTQYF.

The CDR3 coding sequence is TGTGCCAGCAGCTTGGATGGGGTCACAGATACGCAGTATTTT. It encodes CASSLDGVTDTQYF. The chain combines TRBV5-6 with TRBJ2-3; D is unresolved. Trimming pared 0 bases from V and 2 bases from J, leaving 7 bases between. The germline V gene has CDR1 SGHDT and CDR2 YYEEEE. This CDR3 comprises 14 residues.